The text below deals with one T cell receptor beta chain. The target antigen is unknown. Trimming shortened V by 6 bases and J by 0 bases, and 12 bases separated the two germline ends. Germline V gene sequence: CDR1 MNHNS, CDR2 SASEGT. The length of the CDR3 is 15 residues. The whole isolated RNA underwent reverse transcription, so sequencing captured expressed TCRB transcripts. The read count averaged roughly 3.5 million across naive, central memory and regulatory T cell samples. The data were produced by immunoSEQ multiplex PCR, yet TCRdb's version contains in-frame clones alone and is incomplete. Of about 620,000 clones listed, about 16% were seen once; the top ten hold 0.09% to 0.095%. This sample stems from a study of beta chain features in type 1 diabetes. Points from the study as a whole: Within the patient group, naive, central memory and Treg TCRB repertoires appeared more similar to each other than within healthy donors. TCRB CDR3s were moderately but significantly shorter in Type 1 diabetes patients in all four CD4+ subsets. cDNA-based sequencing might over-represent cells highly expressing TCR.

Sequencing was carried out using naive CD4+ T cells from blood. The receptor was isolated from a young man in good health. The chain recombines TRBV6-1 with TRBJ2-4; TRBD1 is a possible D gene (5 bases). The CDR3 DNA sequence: TGTGCCAGCAGCACACAGGTTCTAGCCAAAAACATTCAGTACTTC. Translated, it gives CASSTQVLAKNIQYF.